The 4 T cell receptor beta chains reported below all come from one sample, sequenced in a study of PD-1 blockade in classical Hodgkin lymphoma. Method: immunoSEQ multiplex PCR; TCRdb's copy keeps in-frame clones and lacks some. The data show tens of thousands of clones, 65% to 85% seen once. Stated time point: cycle 4 day 1 (C4D1), after 6 weeks of nivolumab. Each patient's relapse followed autologous stem cell transplantation, and brentuximab vedotin exposure varied. The study purified CD4+ T cells from thawed PBMCs using magnetic negative selection. Material: CD4+ T cells from blood, obtained before the fourth cycle of nivolumab. All receptors come from a human donor with classical Hodgkin lymphoma.

The CDR3 nucleotides read TGCGCCAGTGCAACAGGGATAGATACGCAGTATTTT. Protein product: CASATGIDTQYF. V gene TRBV5-1 combines with J gene TRBJ2-3, with TRBD1 as a possible D gene (6 bases). V lost 8 bases and J 5 bases, leaving 12 bases between the germline ends. In germline, CDR1 is SGHRS, CDR2 YFSETQ. The CDR3 is 12 residues long.

The chain links TRBV6-6 to TRBJ1-4; 8 bases line up with TRBD1. CDR1 is MNHNY, CDR2 SVGAGI, per germline (reference sequence). The CDR3 loop spans 14 amino acids. V dropped 6 bases and J dropped 8; count of bases not matched to a gene: 8. The CDR3 protein is CASRGNRGVEKLFF. CDR3 nucleotide sequence: TGTGCCAGCAGAGGGAACAGGGGGGTAGAAAAACTGTTTTTT.

The chain has TRBV23-1 and TRBJ1-1, with D possibly TRBD1 on 6 matching bases. TRBV23-1 is known as an ORF, though its function is uncertain. The V end was cut by 2 bases, the J end by 8 bases, with 27 bases between. The CDR3 has 18 amino acids. The CDR3: CASSQPGKLGGLTTEAFF. As DNA, the CDR3 is TGCGCCAGCAGTCAACCGGGGAAATTGGGGGGGCTAACGACCGAAGCTTTCTTT.

The chain joins TRBV5-1 to TRBJ1-2; no definite D call. CDR1 and CDR2 from the germline V gene are SGHRS and YFSETQ. Trimming removed 4 bases at V and 0 bases at J, with 7 bases between. The CDR3 covers 13 residues. The CDR3 sequence: CASSEASNYGYTF. CDR3 nucleotides: TGCGCCAGCAGCGAGGCATCTAACTATGGCTACACCTTC.